Listed below are T cell receptor beta chains from one sample, sequenced in a study of memory CD4+ T cells and cytomegalovirus serostatus. Measured with immunoSEQ multiplex PCR; TCRdb has only the in-frame clones, and not every one. The table shows 48,000 or so clones, with about 77% occurring only once. Sequenced: memory CD4+ T cells from blood. All receptors come from an adult in good health and CMV-seronegative. The CDR3 runs from the conserved cysteine through the conserved F or W. A D gene is named only where the DNA matches it firmly. Clone size, where shown, is once, few, many, or a class for clones that have expanded.

CDR3 DNA,CDR3 protein,D gene,J gene,clone size,V gene
TGTGCCTGGAGTGCAGGGGATGTCCAGCCCCAGCATTTT,CAWSAGDVQPQHF,-,TRBJ1-5,once,TRBV30
TGTGCCAGCAGCTTGGGGGGCGGACGGAACACTGAAGCTTTCTTT,CASSLGGGRNTEAFF,-,TRBJ1-1,-,TRBV5-4
TGTGCCTGGAAGGATTACAATGAGCAGTTCTTC,CAWKDYNEQFF,-,TRBJ2-1,few,TRBV30
TGCGCCAGCAGTTTCGGACCCCAATACGAGCAGTACTTC,CASSFGPQYEQYF,-,TRBJ2-7,-,TRBV10-2
TGCGCCAGCAGCCCCGGGGACAGGGGCTATGGCTACACCTTC,CASSPGDRGYGYTF,TRBD1,TRBJ1-2,-,TRBV5-1
TGTGCCACCCTCGACGGCAGTCTTGGGAACACTGAAGCTTTCTTT,CATLDGSLGNTEAFF,-,TRBJ1-1,-,TRBV28
TGTGCCAGCAGCTTAGACAGTCTCTCTAGCACAGATACGCAGTATTTT,CASSLDSLSSTDTQYF,-,TRBJ2-3,-,TRBV7-9
TGTGCCATCAGTCCCAGTTCAGAGACCCAGTACTTC,CAISPSSETQYF,-,TRBJ2-5,-,TRBV10-3
TGTGCCAGCAGTTTATGGGACAGGGAAAAACTGTTTTTT,CASSLWDREKLFF,TRBD1,TRBJ1-4,-,TRBV27
TGTGCCAGCAGTTTAAGGACAGGGCACGCTTTCTTT,CASSLRTGHAFF,TRBD1,TRBJ1-1,-,TRBV28
TGTGCCAGCACTCGGCAGCCTAATGAAAAACTGTTTTTT,CASTRQPNEKLFF,-,TRBJ1-4,-,TRBV6-1
TGTGCCAGCAGCTACAGCGGCAGGGAAGGAGAGACCCAGTACTTC,CASSYSGREGETQYF,-,TRBJ2-5,-,TRBV7-9
TGTGCCAGCAACCCAGCGGGAGGGCTCTACAATGAGCAGTTCTTC,CASNPAGGLYNEQFF,TRBD2,TRBJ2-1,-,TRBV7-9
TGTGCCAGCGGACCCGGGACTAGCGGGAGAAAGGAGCAGTACTTC,CASGPGTSGRKEQYF,TRBD2,TRBJ2-7,-,TRBV6-6
TGTGCCAGCAGTGATAGTGGGAAACAGCCCCAGCATTTT,CASSDSGKQPQHF,-,TRBJ1-5,-,TRBV6-5
TGCGCCAGCAGTGGGGGGAGAATGGTTTCTGGGGCCAACGTCCTGACTTTC,CASSGGRMVSGANVLTF,-,TRBJ2-6,-,TRBV10-2
TGTGCCAGCAGCCCATTAATGTGGGACTCTTACGAGCAGTACTTC,CASSPLMWDSYEQYF,-,TRBJ2-7,-,TRBV7-6
TGTGCCAGCTCACCAGGGATCAATTCACCCCTCCACTTT,CASSPGINSPLHF,-,TRBJ1-6,-,TRBV18
TGTGCCAGCAGTCCTAGCGGCTACGAGCAGTACTTC,CASSPSGYEQYF,TRBD2,TRBJ2-7,-,TRBV2
TGTGCCAGCAGTGCCGGGGAGGTAGTGGTTTCTGGGGCCAACGTCCTGACTTTC,CASSAGEVVVSGANVLTF,-,TRBJ2-6,-,TRBV6-1
TGTGCCAGTAGCCGCGAGGGACTAGCGGGAGGGATAGCGAACACCGGGGAGCTGTTTTTT,CASSREGLAGGIANTGELFF,TRBD2,TRBJ2-2,-,TRBV19
TGTGCCAGCTCAGCGGGGGGGTCCGGAGCAGAGACCCAGTACTTC,CASSAGGSGAETQYF,TRBD2,TRBJ2-5,-,TRBV18